The 19 T cell receptor beta chains below were found in one sample sequenced in a study of identical twins. TCRdb re-analysed the 5' RACE reads in MiXCR, keeping a single row per CDR3 protein. The repertoire has 500,000 or so distinct CDR3 sequences, around 20% of them found once; the top ten carry around 0.9%. The same specimen was also included in a second study, on T cells expressing NK-cell markers.

Sequenced material: CD4+ T cells sorted from blood. The receptors derive from a young woman in good health.

The chain has TRBV12-3 or TRBV12-4 and TRBJ2-3; 7 bases agree with TRBD2. Trimming at V came to 4 bases and at J to 5 bases, leaving 12 bases not matched to a gene. The CDR3 has 16 residues. The CDR3 sequence is CASSWPSSGTRDTQYF. DNA for the CDR3: TGTGCCAGCAGTTGGCCGTCCAGCGGGACGAGAGATACGCAGTATTTT.

In this sample, this clonotype turned up a few times. The gene calls are TRBV20-1 and TRBJ1-1; D is unclear. Germline CDR1 and CDR2: DFQATT and SNEGSKA (reference sequence). The ends were cut back, 3 bases at V and 3 bases at J, with 11 bases in the middle. The CDR3 extends over 13 amino acids. The CDR3, as DNA: TGCAGTGCTAGGGCCCCGGACGACACTGAAGCTTTCTTT. Translation: CSARAPDDTEAFF.

About this clonotype: The junction departs from germline at one end; a sequencing error may be responsible. V gene TRBV20-1 combines with J gene TRBJ2-1; TRBD2 is a possible D gene (7 bases). Germline values: CDR1 DFQATT, CDR2 SNEGSKA (reference sequence). The CDR3 has 13 residues. The CDR3 protein is CRPRGEGKGGLDF. CDR3 nucleotides: TGCAGGCCCCGGGGGGAGGGGAAGGGGGGATTGGACTTC.

This clonotype was picked up a small number of times. This rearrangement joins TRBV5-5 to TRBJ1-3, with no clear D. The germline CDR1 and CDR2 sequences are SGHKS and YYEKEE (reference sequence). V dropped 2 bases and J dropped 0 bases, with 6 bases sitting between them. The CDR3 is made up of 14 amino acids. This CDR3 is CASSFLNSGNTIYF. DNA of the CDR3: TGTGCCAGCAGCTTTCTGAACTCTGGAAACACCATATATTTT.

This chain connects TRBV27 to TRBJ2-3, with no clear D. The CDR3 runs 20 residues. Germline V lookup: CDR1 MNHEY, CDR2 SMNVEV (reference sequence). Trimming removed 3 bases from V and 3 bases from J, with 28 bases in between. CDR3 in amino acids: CASSLALRPRPWGWTDTQYF. CDR3 in DNA: TGTGCCAGCAGTTTGGCACTAAGACCCCGGCCATGGGGTTGGACAGATACGCAGTATTTT.

This sequence joins TRBV7-2 and TRBJ2-3, with 7 bases aligning to TRBD1. V trimming: 4 bases; J trimming: 3 bases; junction bases outside the gene matches: 7. CDR1 and CDR2 (germline): SGHTA, FQGNSA. This CDR3 is 15 amino acids long. CDR3 nucleotide sequence: TGTGCCAGCAGCTCCTGGGACAGAATAACAGATACGCAGTATTTT. Protein sequence: CASSSWDRITDTQYF.

This clonotype has a handful of counts. This chain links TRBV5-6 with TRBJ2-3; a possible D gene is TRBD1 (5 bases). CDR1 is SGHDT and CDR2 is YYEEEE in the germline V gene. The V gene lost 3 bases and the J gene lost 13 bases, with 12 bases spanning the gap. The CDR3 is made up of 11 amino acids. The CDR3: CASSWTTREYF. CDR3 bases: TGTGCCAGCAGCTGGACAACACGGGAGTATTTT.

J is TRBJ2-5 and V is TRBV5-1; unclear D gene. The V gene lost 1 base and the J gene lost 5 bases, with 12 bases spanning the gap. This CDR3 is 14 amino acids long. Germline V gene lookup returns CDR1 SGHRS and CDR2 YFSETQ. CDR3 DNA: TGCGCCAGCAGCTTGTCAGCGAGGATGGAGACCCAGTACTTC. It yields the protein CASSLSARMETQYF.

This clonotype has more than one count but fewer than ten. The chain couples TRBV20-1 to TRBJ2-1; D is undetermined. The germline V and J ends were trimmed by 5 bases and 3 bases, with 23 bases remaining between them. Germline CDR1 DFQATT, CDR2 SNEGSKA (reference sequence). This CDR3 has 17 residues. The CDR3 loop is CSAWAIASADIYNEQFF. CDR3 coding DNA: TGCAGTGCTTGGGCGATAGCTAGTGCGGATATCTACAATGAGCAGTTCTTC.

This clonotype was observed a few times. V usage is TRBV29-1 and J usage is TRBJ2-5; tentative D call: TRBD1 (5 bases). Germline values: CDR1 SQVTM, CDR2 ANQGSEA. Trimming left V 4 bases short and J 1 base short, with 16 bases between. The CDR3 loop spans 15 amino acids. The CDR3 sequence is CSVGRQSNFQETQYF. The DNA for the CDR3 is TGCAGCGTTGGGAGACAGTCAAACTTCCAAGAGACCCAGTACTTC.

CDR3: CASSLGLAGALNEQFF. In DNA form, the CDR3 reads TGTGCCAGCAGCTTAGGACTAGCGGGAGCTTTGAATGAGCAGTTCTTC. The genes are TRBV7-2 and TRBJ2-1; 12 positions agree with TRBD2. The CDR3 extends over 16 amino acids. With 1 base clipped from V and 7 bases from J, the junction kept 5 bases outside the gene matches. The germline V gene encodes CDR1 SGHTA and CDR2 FQGNSA.

This chain links TRBV20-1 with TRBJ2-3; perhaps TRBD2 as D (7 bases). Per germline, CDR1 DFQATT and CDR2 SNEGSKA (reference sequence). The length of the CDR3 is 15 residues. V lost 6 bases and J lost 2, with 18 bases in between. In DNA, the CDR3 is TGCAGTGCGGGAGGGCGGGGGCCTTTCACAGATACGCAGTATTTT. It is translated as CSAGGRGPFTDTQYF.

V and J are TRBV7-9 and TRBJ2-7, with 11 bases fitting TRBD2. Germline assignment: CDR1 SEHNR and CDR2 FQNEAQ (reference sequence). The CDR3 sequence is 17 residues long. The trim removed 2 bases at V and 0 bases at J, leaving 6 bases unmatched. The DNA for the CDR3 is TGTGCCAGCAGCTTAAGGCCTAGCGGGAGGAACTCCTACGAGCAGTACTTC. Translated: CASSLRPSGRNSYEQYF.

This clonotype was recorded a few times. The chain employs TRBV29-1 and TRBJ2-3, with unresolved D. With 1 base removed from V and 4 bases from J, the gap between germline ends came to 15 bases. The length of the CDR3 is 15 residues. In germline, CDR1 is SQVTM, CDR2 ANQGSEA. As DNA, the CDR3 is TGCAGCGTTGAAGGTCTCTCTCCCGGTTCAGATACGCAGTATTTT. Its translation: CSVEGLSPGSDTQYF.

This clonotype came up many times. The chain recombines TRBV20-1 with TRBJ2-1; tentative D call: TRBD1 (6 bases). From germline, CDR1 is DFQATT and CDR2 SNEGSKA (reference sequence). The CDR3 consists of 14 residues. The V gene lost 6 bases and the J gene lost 7 bases, with 19 bases spanning the gap. The CDR3 here is CSAQTGMGWNEQFF. CDR3 bases: TGCAGTGCGCAAACAGGGATGGGGTGGAATGAGCAGTTCTTC.

A note on this clonotype: A much larger clone sits a single nucleotide away, making a read error possible. The V gene is TRBV12-3 or TRBV12-4, the J gene TRBJ1-1; no reliable D call. V lost 5 bases, J lost 0 bases, and 7 bases lay in between. This CDR3 is 13 amino acids long. The CDR3 DNA reads as TGTGCCAGCAGTATCGTCCTGAACACTGAAGCTTTCTTT. This codes for CASSIVLNTEAFF.

The V and J genes are TRBV5-1 and TRBJ2-5; D gene uncertain. The CDR3 runs 13 residues. The germline V gene has CDR1 SGHRS and CDR2 YFSETQ. V lost 2 bases and J 1 base, leaving 6 bases between the germline ends. The CDR3 nucleotides read TGCGCCAGCAGCTTCCTTCGCCAAGAGACCCAGTACTTC. Its translation: CASSFLRQETQYF. The full variable domain, completed using reference TRBV5-1 and TRBJ2-5, is KAGVTQTPRYLIKTRGQQVTLSCSPISGHRSVSWYQQTPGQGLQFLFEYFSETQRNKGNFPGRFSGRQFSNSRSEMNVSTLELGDSALYLCASSFLRQETQYFGPGTRLLVL.

This clonotype was counted only a few times. The chain couples TRBV28 to TRBJ2-7; D ambiguous. Trimming shortened V by 8 bases and J by 4 bases, and 18 bases separated the two germline ends. The CDR3 has 14 amino acids. CDR1 and CDR2 (germline): MDHEN, SYDVKM. The CDR3 protein is CASQVMGSGYEQYF. The CDR3 DNA follows: TGTGCCAGCCAAGTAATGGGGTCCGGGTACGAGCAGTACTTC.

The chain employs TRBV2 and TRBJ2-7; no definite D call. CDR3 length: 13 amino acids. V was cut by 3 bases and J by 1 base, with 7 bases left in between. Per germline, CDR1 SNHLY and CDR2 FYNNEI. The CDR3 is CASSDPESYEQYF. CDR3 nucleotide sequence: TGTGCCAGCAGTGACCCCGAGTCCTACGAGCAGTACTTC.